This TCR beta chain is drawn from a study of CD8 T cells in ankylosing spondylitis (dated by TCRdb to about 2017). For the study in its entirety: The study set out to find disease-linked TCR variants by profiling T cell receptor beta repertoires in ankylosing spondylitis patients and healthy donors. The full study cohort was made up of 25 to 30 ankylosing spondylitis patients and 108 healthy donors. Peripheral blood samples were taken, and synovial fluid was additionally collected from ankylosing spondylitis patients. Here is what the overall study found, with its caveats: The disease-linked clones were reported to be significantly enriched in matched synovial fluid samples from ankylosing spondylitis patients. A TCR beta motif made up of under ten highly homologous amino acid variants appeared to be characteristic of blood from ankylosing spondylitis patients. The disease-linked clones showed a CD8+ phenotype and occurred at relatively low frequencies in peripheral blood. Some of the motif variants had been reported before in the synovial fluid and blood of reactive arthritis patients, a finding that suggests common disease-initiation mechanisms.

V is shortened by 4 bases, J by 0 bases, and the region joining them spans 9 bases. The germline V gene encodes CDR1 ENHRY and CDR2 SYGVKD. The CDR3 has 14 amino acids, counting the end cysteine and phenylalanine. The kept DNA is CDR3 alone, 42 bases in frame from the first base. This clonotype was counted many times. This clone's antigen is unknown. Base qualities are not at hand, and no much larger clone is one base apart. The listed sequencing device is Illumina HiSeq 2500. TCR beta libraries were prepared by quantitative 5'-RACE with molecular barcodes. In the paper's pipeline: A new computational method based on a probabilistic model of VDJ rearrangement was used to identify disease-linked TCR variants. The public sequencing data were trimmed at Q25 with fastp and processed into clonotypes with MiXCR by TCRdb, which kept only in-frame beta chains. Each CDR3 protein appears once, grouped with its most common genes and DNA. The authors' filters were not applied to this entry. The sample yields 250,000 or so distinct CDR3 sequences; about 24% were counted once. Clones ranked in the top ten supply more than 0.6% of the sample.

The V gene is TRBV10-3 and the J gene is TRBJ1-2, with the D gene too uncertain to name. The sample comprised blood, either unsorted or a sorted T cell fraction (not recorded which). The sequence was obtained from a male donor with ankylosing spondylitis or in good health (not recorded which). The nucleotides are TGTGCCATCAGTGGTGAAAAGTCTAACTATGGCTACACCTTC. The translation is CAISGEKSNYGYTF.